The 8 T cell receptor beta chains listed next were all sequenced from one sample in a study of blood T cell repertoires in COVID-19. Profiling relied on immunoSEQ multiplex PCR, and the TCRdb table lists in-frame clones only, not all of them. The table records around 280,000 clones, approximately 86% of them present only once. Sequencing was performed on peripheral blood. These receptors all come from a woman aged 25 to 39 who had recovered from COVID-19.

This chain joins TRBV10-3 and TRBJ1-1; 9 bases are a match to TRBD1. Germline values: CDR1 ENHRY, CDR2 SYGVKD. This CDR3 comprises 13 residues. The J segment lost 6 bases and the V segment lost 6 bases, leaving 5 bases of the junction unmatched. The CDR3 DNA reads as TGTGCCATCAGGGGACAGGGTGGGTCTGAAGCTTTCTTT. Translating it yields CAIRGQGGSEAFF.

Comments on this clone: Within the sample, other DNA sequences also encode this same CDR3. The chain carries TRBV6-5 and TRBJ1-5, with 10 bases aligning to TRBD1. From germline, CDR1 is MNHEY and CDR2 SVGAGI. Trimming took 6 bases from V and 0 from J; bases not matched to a gene: 2. This CDR3 contains 15 residues. CDR3 residues: CASRGTGDSNQPQHF. The CDR3 DNA follows: TGTGCCAGCAGAGGGACAGGGGATAGCAATCAGCCCCAGCATTTT.

The chain combines TRBV27 with TRBJ1-5; no firm D call. V shed 3 bases and J shed 4 bases, with 4 bases lying between them. The CDR3 is 12 residues long. Germline lookup yields CDR1 MNHEY and CDR2 SMNVEV (reference sequence). The CDR3 coding sequence is TGTGCCAGCAGTTTTATGAATCAGCCCCAGCATTTT. Translated: CASSFMNQPQHF.

V and J are TRBV2 and TRBJ2-2, with 7 nucleotides matching TRBD2. CDR3 length: 13 amino acids. Losses at the gene ends were 8 bases for V and 5 bases for J; bases not matched to a gene: 5. Germline CDR1 is SNHLY and CDR2 is FYNNEI. The CDR3: CASVPAGTGELFF. The CDR3 region has the DNA TGTGCCAGCGTGCCAGCGGGGACCGGGGAGCTGTTTTTT. The whole variable domain, remainder taken from reference TRBV2 and TRBJ2-2, is EPEVTQTPSHQVTQMGQEVILRCVPISNHLYFYWYRQILGQKVEFLVSFYNNEISEKSEIFDDQFSVERPDGSNFTLKIRSTKLEDSAMYFCASVPAGTGELFFGEGSRLTVL.

The chain carries TRBV3-1 (or the pseudogene TRBV3-2) and TRBJ1-3; D remains unclear. Germline V gene data show CDR1 as LGHDT and CDR2 as YNNKEL (reference sequence). V shed 1 base and J shed 0 bases, with 7 bases lying between them. The CDR3 is 15 residues long. CDR3 nucleotide sequence: TGTGCCAGCAGCCAAGTTTCCTTCTCTGGAAACACCATATATTTT. As protein: CASSQVSFSGNTIYF.

The chain is built from TRBV30 and TRBJ1-4; 8 bases are shared with TRBD1. Germline V gives CDR1 GTSNPN, CDR2 SVGIG (reference sequence). The CDR3 length is 15 residues. With V trimmed by 1 base and J by 6 bases, 7 bases remained unmatched. The CDR3 is CAWSGDTGGDEKLFF. CDR3 sequence (DNA): TGTGCCTGGAGTGGAGATACAGGGGGGGATGAAAAACTGTTTTTT.

This chain uses TRBV7-2 with TRBJ2-4; 7 bases are shared with TRBD1. The CDR3 loop spans 14 amino acids. CDR1 is SGHTA and CDR2 is FQGNSA in the germline V gene. Trimming removed 2 bases from V and 4 bases from J; junction bases left unmatched: 2. CDR3 protein: CASSLQQGKNIQYF. The CDR3 DNA follows: TGTGCCAGCAGCTTACAACAGGGGAAAAACATTCAGTACTTC. Full variable domain (rest looked up from reference TRBV7-2 and TRBJ2-4): GAGVSQSPSNKVTEKGKDVELRCDPISGHTALYWYRQSLGQGLEFLIYFQGNSAPDKSGLPSDRFSAERTGGSVSTLTIQRTQQEDSAVYLCASSLQQGKNIQYFGAGTRLSVL.

The chain links TRBV30 to TRBJ1-5; no clear D gene. The V end lost 1 base, the J end lost 5 bases, and 9 bases lay between the germline ends. Germline assignment: CDR1 GTSNPN and CDR2 SVGIG (reference sequence). This CDR3 is 13 amino acids long. Here the CDR3 reads CAWSEAVDQPQHF. CDR3 nucleotide sequence: TGTGCCTGGAGTGAGGCGGTGGATCAGCCCCAGCATTTT. The full variable domain, completed using reference TRBV30 and TRBJ1-5, is SQTIHQWPATLVQPVGSPLSLECTVEGTSNPNLYWYRQAAGRGLQLLFYSVGIGQISSEVPQNLSASRPQDRQFILSSKKLLLSDSGFYLCAWSEAVDQPQHFGDGTRLSIL.